The clone carrying this T cell receptor beta chain has more than one count but fewer than ten. The data were taken from a study of patients and donors after allogeneic stem cell transplantation. TCRdb re-analysed the RT-PCR reads in MiXCR, keeping a single row per CDR3 protein. Of roughly 12,000 distinct CDR3 sequences in the sample, roughly a quarter were seen once. This CDR3 is built from 15 residues. This sequence was found in a human donor who was either an allogeneic HSCT recipient or a stem cell or donor lymphocyte infusion donor (not recorded which). It is not recorded whose cells these are; they may come from a transplant donor. The rearrangement uses TRBV21-1 and TRBJ1-5. TRBV21-1 constitutes a pseudogene. Sequencing was done on a sample of blood, either unsorted or a sorted T cell fraction (not recorded which). CDR3 coding DNA: TGTGCCAGCAGCTCGCCAGAGGAGCACAATCAGCCCCAGCATTTT. It translates to CASSSPEEHNQPQHF.